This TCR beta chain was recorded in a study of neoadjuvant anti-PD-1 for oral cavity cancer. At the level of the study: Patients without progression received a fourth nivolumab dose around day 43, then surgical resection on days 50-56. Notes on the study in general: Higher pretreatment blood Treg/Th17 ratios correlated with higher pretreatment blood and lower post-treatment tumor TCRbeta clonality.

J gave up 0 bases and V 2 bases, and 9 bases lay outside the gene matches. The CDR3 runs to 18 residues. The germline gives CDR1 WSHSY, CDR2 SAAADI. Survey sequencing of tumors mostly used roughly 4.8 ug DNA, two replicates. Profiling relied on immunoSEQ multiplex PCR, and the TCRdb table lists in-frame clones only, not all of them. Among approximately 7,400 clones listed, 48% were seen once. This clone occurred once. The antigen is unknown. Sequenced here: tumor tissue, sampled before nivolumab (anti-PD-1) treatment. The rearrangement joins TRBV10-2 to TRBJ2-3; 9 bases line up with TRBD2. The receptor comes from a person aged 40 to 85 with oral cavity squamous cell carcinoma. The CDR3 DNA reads TGCGCCAGCAGTGAGGGGCTAGCGGGACTAACTAGCACAGATACGCAGTATTTT. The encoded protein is CASSEGLAGLTSTDTQYF.